This T cell receptor (beta chain) appears in the sequencing data of a study of T cells after yellow fever vaccination. TCRdb itself ran the 5' RACE reads through MiXCR, one entry per CDR3 protein. The repertoire holds some 500,000 distinct CDR3 sequences, with roughly 13% as singletons. V lost 6 bases and J 1 base, leaving 9 bases between the germline ends. This CDR3 comprises 14 residues. Germline V CDR1 and CDR2: KGHSH, LQKENI. There are a few counts of this clonotype. The genes are TRBV18 and TRBJ1-4; D perhaps matches TRBD1 (5 bases). The TCR comes from a man aged 25 to 40 who received the YFV17D yellow fever vaccine. Material: PBMCs, obtained on the day of the yellow fever booster vaccination. CDR3 nucleotide sequence: TGTGCCAGCTCCCCCGGACAAACTAATGAAAAACTGTTTTTT. The encoded protein is CASSPGQTNEKLFF.